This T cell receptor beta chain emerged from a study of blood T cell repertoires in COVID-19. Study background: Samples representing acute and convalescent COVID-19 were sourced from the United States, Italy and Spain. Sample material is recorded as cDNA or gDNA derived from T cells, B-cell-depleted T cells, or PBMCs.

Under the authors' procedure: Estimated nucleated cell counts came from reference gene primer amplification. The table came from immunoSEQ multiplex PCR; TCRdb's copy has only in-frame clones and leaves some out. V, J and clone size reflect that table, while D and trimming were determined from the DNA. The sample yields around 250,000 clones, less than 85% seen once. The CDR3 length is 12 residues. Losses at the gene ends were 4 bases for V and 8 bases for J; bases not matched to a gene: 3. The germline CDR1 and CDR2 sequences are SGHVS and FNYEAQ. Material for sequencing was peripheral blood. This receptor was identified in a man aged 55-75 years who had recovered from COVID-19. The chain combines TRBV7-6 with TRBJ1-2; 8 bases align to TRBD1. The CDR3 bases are TGTGCCAGCAGCTATGGACAGGGAGGCTACACCTTC. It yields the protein CASSYGQGGYTF.